This TCR beta chain was identified during a study of T-cell reconstitution after alpha-beta-depleted transplantation in children. Study-wide results and limits: Surviving recipient T cells and thymic progenitors underlay high day-60 TCRbeta diversity in some patients. The study reportedly traced alpha-beta T cells about two months after transplant to several hundred expanded graft clones. At one year after transplant, newly produced T cells mostly accounted for T-cell counts and diversity.

As it was prepared, the TCRbeta library received unique molecular identifiers. TCRdb reanalysed the PCR reads using MiXCR and keeps one entry per CDR3 protein. The sample shows roughly 240,000 distinct CDR3 sequences, just under 8.5% of them seen only once. V lost 4 bases to trimming and J lost 5 bases, with 20 bases between them. This CDR3 has 16 residues. The germline V gene has CDR1 SGHVS and CDR2 FQNEAQ. This clonotype appeared many times. Antigen: not known. The source is a male patient younger than 18 who had a stem cell transplant for acute lymphoblastic leukemia, so the T cells may come from the graft donor. This chain uses TRBV7-8 with TRBJ2-5; D possibly corresponds to TRBD1 (6 bases). The sample was PBMCs, mostly from graft donor cells, taken 180 days after TCRalphabeta/CD19-depleted stem cell transplant. In DNA form, the CDR3 reads TGTGCCAGCAGCTCTCCTCGGACAGAACCTAGGGAGACCCAGTACTTC. This codes for CASSSPRTEPRETQYF.